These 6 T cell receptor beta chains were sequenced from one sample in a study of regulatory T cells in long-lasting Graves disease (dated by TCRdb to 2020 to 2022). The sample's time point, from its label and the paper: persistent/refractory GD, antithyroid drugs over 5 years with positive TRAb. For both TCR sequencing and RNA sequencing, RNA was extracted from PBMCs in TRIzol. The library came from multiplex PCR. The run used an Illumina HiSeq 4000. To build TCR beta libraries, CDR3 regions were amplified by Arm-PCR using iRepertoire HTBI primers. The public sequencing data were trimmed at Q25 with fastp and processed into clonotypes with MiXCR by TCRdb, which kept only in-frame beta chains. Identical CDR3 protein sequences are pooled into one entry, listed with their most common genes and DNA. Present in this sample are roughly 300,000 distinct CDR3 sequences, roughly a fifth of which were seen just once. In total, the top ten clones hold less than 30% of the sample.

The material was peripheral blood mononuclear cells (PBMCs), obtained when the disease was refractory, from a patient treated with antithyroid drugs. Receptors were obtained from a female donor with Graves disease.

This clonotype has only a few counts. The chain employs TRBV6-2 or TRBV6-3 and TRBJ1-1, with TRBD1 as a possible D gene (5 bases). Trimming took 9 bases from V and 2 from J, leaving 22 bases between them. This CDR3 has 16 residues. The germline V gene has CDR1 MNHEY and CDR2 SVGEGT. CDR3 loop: CASSSGQTVFNTEAFF. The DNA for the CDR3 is TGTGCCAGTTCTTCTGGCCAGACAGTATTTAACACTGAAGCTTTCTTT.

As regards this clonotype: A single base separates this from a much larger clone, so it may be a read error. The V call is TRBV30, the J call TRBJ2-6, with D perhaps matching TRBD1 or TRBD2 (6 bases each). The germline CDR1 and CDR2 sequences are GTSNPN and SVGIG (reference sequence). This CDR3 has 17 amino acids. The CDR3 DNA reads TGTGTCTGGAGACGGGGGCAAGTGCGCTCTGGGGCCAACGTCCTGACTTTC. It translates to CVWRRGQVRSGANVLTF.

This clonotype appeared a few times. CDR3 region: CASSSGGIHSETQYF. In DNA, the CDR3 is TGTGCCAGCAGTTCGGGGGGGATTCATTCAGAGACCCAGTACTTC. The gene calls are TRBV6-5 and TRBJ2-5; 8 nucleotides line up with TRBD2. Trimming took 4 bases from V and 4 from J; bases not matched to a gene: 8. CDR1 is MNHEY and CDR2 is SVGAGI in the germline V gene. There are 15 residues in the CDR3.

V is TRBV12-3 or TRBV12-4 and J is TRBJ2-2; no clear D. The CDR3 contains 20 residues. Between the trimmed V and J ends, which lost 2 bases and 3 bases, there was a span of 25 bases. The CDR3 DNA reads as TGTGCCAGCAGTTTAACAGACGGACCGGCCGCATTTTCTGACACCGGGGAGCTGTTTTTT. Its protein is CASSLTDGPAAFSDTGELFF.

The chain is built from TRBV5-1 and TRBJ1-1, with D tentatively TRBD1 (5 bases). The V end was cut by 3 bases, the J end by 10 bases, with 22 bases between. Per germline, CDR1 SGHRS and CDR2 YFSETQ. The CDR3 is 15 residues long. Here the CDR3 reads CASSSRAEMLSGAFF. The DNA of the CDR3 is TGCGCCAGCAGCTCCAGGGCTGAGATGTTGAGTGGAGCTTTCTTT.

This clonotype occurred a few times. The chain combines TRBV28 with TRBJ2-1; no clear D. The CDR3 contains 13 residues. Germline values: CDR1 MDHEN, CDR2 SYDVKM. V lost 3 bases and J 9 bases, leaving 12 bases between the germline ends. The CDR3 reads CASSFNGWGEQFF. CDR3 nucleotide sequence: TGTGCCAGCAGTTTTAACGGTTGGGGTGAGCAGTTCTTC.